These T cell receptor beta chains were read from a single sample in a study of blood T cell repertoires in COVID-19. The assay was immunoSEQ multiplex PCR, and TCRdb's table has in-frame clones only and misses some. The top ten clones hold 6.5% to 9% of a sample with around 240,000 clones, 65% to 90% of them seen once. Sequences were obtained from peripheral blood. These receptors were taken from a woman aged 45-60 years with acute or convalescent COVID-19. The CDR3 runs from the conserved cysteine through the conserved F or W. D genes are given only for firm matches. Where a row states a size, it is once, few, many or the class of an expanded clone; other rows omit it.

clone size | J gene | D gene | V gene | CDR3 protein | CDR3 DNA
once | TRBJ2-7 | - | TRBV6-5 | CASLRGNRADEQYF | TGTGCGTCGTTGCGGGGGAACAGGGCCGACGAGCAGTACTTC
once | TRBJ2-3 | - | TRBV28 | CASSLISQVDTQYF | TGTGCCAGCAGTTTAATCTCCCAGGTTGATACGCAGTATTTT
- | TRBJ2-2 | TRBD1 | TRBV6-5 | CASRQGTTGELFF | TGTGCCAGCAGACAGGGGACCACCGGGGAGCTGTTTTTT
- | TRBJ1-4 | - | TRBV28 | CASSFPVGRSVAEKLFF | TGTGCCAGCAGTTTCCCCGTGGGGCGATCGGTGGCTGAAAAACTGTTTTTT
- | TRBJ1-4 | - | TRBV15 | CATSRARQGLEKLFF | TGTGCCACCAGCAGAGCTAGGCAGGGGCTAGAAAAACTGTTTTTT
- | TRBJ2-7 | TRBD1 | TRBV5-5 | CASSRTGTGGYEQYF | TGTGCCAGCAGCCGAACCGGGACAGGGGGCTACGAGCAGTACTTC
- | TRBJ2-5 | TRBD2 | TRBV30 | CAWSRRGGETQYF | TGTGCCTGGAGTCGGAGGGGAGGGGAGACCCAGTACTTC
- | TRBJ2-7 | - | TRBV6-6 | CASSYGHRYEQYF | TGTGCCAGCAGTTACGGACACCGATACGAGCAGTACTTC
once | TRBJ1-4 | TRBD1 | TRBV19 | CASTSQGRGNEKLFF | TGTGCCAGTACCTCACAGGGGCGGGGTAATGAAAAACTGTTTTTT
- | TRBJ2-1 | - | TRBV5-1 | CASKQGGNNYNEQFF | TGCGCCAGCAAGCAAGGAGGGAATAACTACAATGAGCAGTTCTTC
once | TRBJ2-5 | TRBD2 | TRBV6-5 | CASSLAGGQETQYF | TGTGCCAGCAGCCTAGCGGGGGGCCAAGAGACCCAGTACTTC
- | TRBJ2-7 | - | TRBV28 | CASSLGGYEQYF | TGTGCCAGCAGTTTAGGCGGCTACGAGCAGTACTTC
few | TRBJ1-2 | TRBD1 | TRBV3-1/TRBV3-2 | CASSPTGGYGYTF | TGTGCCAGCAGCCCGACAGGGGGATATGGCTACACCTTC
- | TRBJ1-1 | - | TRBV30 | CAWGELDMNTEAFF | TGTGCCTGGGGAGAATTGGACATGAACACTGAAGCTTTCTTT
- | TRBJ2-5 | TRBD2 | TRBV19 | CASTPIGGAQETQYF | TGTGCCAGCACCCCTATCGGGGGGGCTCAAGAGACCCAGTACTTC
- | TRBJ2-3 | TRBD2 | TRBV9 | CASSVAAGGGDTQYF | TGTGCCAGCAGCGTAGCGGCGGGGGGAGGGGATACGCAGTATTTT
- | TRBJ2-5 | - | TRBV24-1 | CATSDWTVQETQYF | TGTGCCACCAGTGATTGGACAGTGCAAGAGACCCAGTACTTC
few | TRBJ2-1 | - | TRBV2 | CASRIDRSSYNEQFF | TGTGCCAGCAGAATCGACAGGAGCTCCTACAATGAGCAGTTCTTC
- | TRBJ1-2 | TRBD1 | TRBV7-2 | CASSLVGQGYGYTF | TGTGCCAGCAGCTTAGTGGGACAGGGGTATGGCTACACCTTC